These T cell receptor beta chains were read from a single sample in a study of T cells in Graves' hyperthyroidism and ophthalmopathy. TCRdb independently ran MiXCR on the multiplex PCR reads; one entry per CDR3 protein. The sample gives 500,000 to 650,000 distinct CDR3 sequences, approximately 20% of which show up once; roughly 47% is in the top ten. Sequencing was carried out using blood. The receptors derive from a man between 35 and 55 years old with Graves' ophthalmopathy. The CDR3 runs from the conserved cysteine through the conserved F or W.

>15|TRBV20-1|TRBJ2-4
CSARELAVGKNIQYF
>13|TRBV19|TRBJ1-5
CASKGEKVQPQHF
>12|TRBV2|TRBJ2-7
CASIAGGYEQYF
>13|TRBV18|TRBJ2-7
CASSERESGEQYF
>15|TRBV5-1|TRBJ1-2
CASSTGQGINYGYTF
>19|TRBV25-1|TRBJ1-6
CASSERRDFGSSYNSPLHF
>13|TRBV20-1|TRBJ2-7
CSARDGDFHEQYF
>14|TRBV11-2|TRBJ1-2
CASSLARVRYGYTF
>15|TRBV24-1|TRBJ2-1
CATSAGTSFANEQFF
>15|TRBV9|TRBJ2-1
CASSVETYSYNEQFF
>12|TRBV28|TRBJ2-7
CASSLPWSEQYF
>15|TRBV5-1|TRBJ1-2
CASSLPPGTVYGYTF
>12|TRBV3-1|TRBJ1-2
CASSQGGFGYTF
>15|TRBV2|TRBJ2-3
CASRALTSPTDTQYF
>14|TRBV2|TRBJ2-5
CASTEPWIQETQYF
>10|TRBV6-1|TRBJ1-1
CAGGATEAFF
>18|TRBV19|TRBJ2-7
CASSMVIGPGQGGHEQYF
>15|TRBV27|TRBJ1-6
CASSFLGARDSPLHF
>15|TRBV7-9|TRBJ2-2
CASSDDRGLYGELFF
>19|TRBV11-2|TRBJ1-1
CASSHSTKDRIQADTEAFF
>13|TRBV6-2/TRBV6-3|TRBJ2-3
CASSTERTYTQYF
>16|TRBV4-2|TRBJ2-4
CASSGPVRAARNIQYF
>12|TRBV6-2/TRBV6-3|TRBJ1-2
CASALDLYGYTF
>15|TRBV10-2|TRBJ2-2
CASSEVGPNTGELFF
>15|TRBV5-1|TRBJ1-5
CASSIRDRTNQPQHF
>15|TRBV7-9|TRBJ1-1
CASSLLTGKNTEAFF
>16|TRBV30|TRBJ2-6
CACGTRLESGANVLTF
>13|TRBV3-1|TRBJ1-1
CASSQVAGAEAFF
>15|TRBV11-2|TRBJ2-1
CASSPLRGSGPEQFF
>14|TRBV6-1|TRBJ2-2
CATVVGGNTGELFF
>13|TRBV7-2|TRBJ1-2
CASSLDRGGGYTF
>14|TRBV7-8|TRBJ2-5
CASSELAGVETQYF
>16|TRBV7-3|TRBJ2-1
CASSSRTSGIYNEQFF
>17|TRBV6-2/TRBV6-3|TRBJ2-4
CASRLGIGSGFKNIQYF
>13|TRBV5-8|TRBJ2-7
CASSYPTSYEQYF
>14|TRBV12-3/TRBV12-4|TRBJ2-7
CASSPRGLAGEQYF
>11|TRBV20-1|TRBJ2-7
CSASLVREQYF
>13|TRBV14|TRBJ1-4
CASSPGVREKLFF
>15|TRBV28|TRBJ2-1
CASRRRAAGRDEQFF
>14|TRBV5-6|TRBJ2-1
CASSSDRNYNEQFF
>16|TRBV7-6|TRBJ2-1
CASSSSFSGRYNEQFF
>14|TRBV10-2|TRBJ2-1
CASSPRGETNEQFF
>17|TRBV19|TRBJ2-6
CASSILDRGYGANVLTF
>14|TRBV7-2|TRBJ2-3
CASSSPAGPDTQYF
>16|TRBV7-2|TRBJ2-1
CASSFTSGGTGNEQFF